This entry lists 23 T cell receptor beta chains sequenced from one sample in a study of blood T cell repertoires in COVID-19. Clones were read by immunoSEQ multiplex PCR, and TCRdb kept only the in-frame ones, dropping some. The sample has about 160,000 clones, 80% to 90% seen once; the top ten hold 10%. Sequenced sample: peripheral blood. The receptor source for this set is a woman in her 70s with COVID-19, enrolled during active disease.

The V gene is TRBV5-5, the J gene TRBJ1-4; 8 positions match TRBD1. This CDR3 comprises 16 residues. Germline CDR1 and CDR2: SGHKS and YYEKEE (reference sequence). With 4 bases clipped from V and 7 bases from J, the junction kept 12 bases outside the gene matches. The CDR3 DNA reads TGTGCCAGCAGCCACGGACAGGGCGGGATCGGTGAAAAACTGTTTTTT. This encodes CASSHGQGGIGEKLFF.

This rearrangement joins TRBV7-8 to TRBJ1-2; no firm D call. Germline V gene data show CDR1 as SGHVS and CDR2 as FQNEAQ. V shed 1 base and J shed 5 bases, with 11 bases lying between them. This CDR3 contains 14 residues. As DNA, the CDR3 is TGTGCCAGCAGCTTAGTCCACGACGGGTATGGCTACACCTTC. This codes for CASSLVHDGYGYTF.

The chain joins TRBV11-2 to TRBJ2-3, with TRBD2 matching 9 bases. This CDR3 has 11 amino acids. Trimming cost V 7 bases and J 11 bases; bases outside gene matches: 4. Germline V CDR1 and CDR2: SGHAT, FQNNGV. This CDR3 reads CASNLAGRQYF. CDR3 DNA: TGTGCCAGCAACCTAGCGGGGAGGCAGTATTTT.

J is TRBJ2-1 and V is TRBV7-3; D is unclear. The length of the CDR3 is 14 residues. The V gene lost 7 bases and the J gene lost 0 bases, with 10 bases spanning the gap. The V gene's germline CDR1 is SGHTA and CDR2 FQGTGA. CDR3 sequence: CASKSASSYNEQFF. The CDR3 DNA follows: TGTGCCAGCAAAAGCGCTAGCTCCTACAATGAGCAGTTCTTC.

The rearrangement uses TRBV5-1 and TRBJ1-2; the match to TRBD1 covers 8 bases. Germline V gives CDR1 SGHRS, CDR2 YFSETQ. The CDR3 sequence is 16 residues long. V dropped 3 bases and J dropped 5; count of bases not matched to a gene: 12. CDR3 sequence reads: CASSSGQGGDWYGYTF. The CDR3 DNA follows: TGCGCCAGCAGCTCTGGACAGGGCGGAGATTGGTATGGCTACACCTTC.

This clone occurred a few times. The chain recombines TRBV18 with TRBJ1-1; D is possibly TRBD1 (6 bases). This CDR3 comprises 15 residues. Trimming left V 2 bases short and J 3 bases short, with 13 bases between. Per germline, CDR1 KGHSH and CDR2 LQKENI. The CDR3 nucleotides are TGTGCCAGCTCACCAAGGGACAAAGGCCACACTGAAGCTTTCTTT. This translates into CASSPRDKGHTEAFF.

The genes are TRBV28 and TRBJ1-2, with TRBD1 matching 7 bases. CDR3 length: 14 amino acids. Germline CDR1 reads MDHEN; CDR2 reads SYDVKM. Losses at the gene ends were 6 bases for V and 8 bases for J; bases not matched to a gene: 12. The CDR3 region has the DNA TGTGCCAGCAGAGAGACAGGGCCGTCATGGGGCTACACCTTC. Translating it yields CASRETGPSWGYTF.

V and J are TRBV12-3 or TRBV12-4 and TRBJ2-7; D is possibly TRBD1 (5 bases). The CDR3 extends over 13 amino acids. V gave up 7 bases and J gave up 4 bases, with 14 bases separating them. The CDR3 sequence is CASKLGELYEQYF. The DNA for the CDR3 is TGTGCCAGCAAATTAGGGGAATTATACGAGCAGTACTTC.

This clone showed up just once. The chain is built from TRBV25-1 and TRBJ2-7, with 7 bases identical to TRBD1. Germline lookup yields CDR1 MGHDK and CDR2 SYGVNS. This CDR3 has 13 residues. V gave up 6 bases and J gave up 8 bases; unmatched junction bases: 10. CDR3 in amino acids: CASRGTGVQKQYF. In nucleotides, the CDR3 is TGTGCCAGCAGGGGAACAGGGGTTCAAAAGCAGTACTTC.

This sequence joins TRBV4-1 and TRBJ1-1; perhaps TRBD1 as D (6 bases). The germline V and J ends were trimmed by 5 bases and 0 bases, with 19 bases remaining between them. CDR1 and CDR2 (germline): MGHRA, YSYEKL. The CDR3 is 17 residues long. The CDR3 DNA reads TGCGCCAGCAGCGACTCCCGGGACACCAACATGAACACTGAAGCTTTCTTT. The encoded protein is CASSDSRDTNMNTEAFF.

This clone was detected a few times. CDR3 amino acids: CASSPSLGGSSNQPQHF. CDR3 nucleotide sequence: TGTGCCAGCAGTCCCTCTCTGGGAGGGTCCAGCAATCAGCCCCAGCATTTT. The chain has TRBV27 and TRBJ1-5; D unclear. The CDR3 length is 17 residues. V lost 5 bases to trimming and J lost 1 base, with 18 bases between them. CDR1 is MNHEY and CDR2 is SMNVEV in the germline V gene (reference sequence).

The J gene is TRBJ2-4, the V gene TRBV6-5; perhaps TRBD2 as D (6 bases). The CDR3 covers 15 residues. From germline, CDR1 is MNHEY and CDR2 SVGAGI. V lost 8 bases and J 0 bases, leaving 14 bases between the germline ends. Written as DNA, the CDR3 is TGTGCCAGCGACCCGGGACTTCTAGCCAAAAACATTCAGTACTTC. It yields the protein CASDPGLLAKNIQYF.

The rearrangement links TRBV6-5 to TRBJ2-7; maybe TRBD2 (6 bases). The CDR3 loop spans 13 amino acids. Trimming took off 8 bases at V and 2 bases at J, with 13 bases between the two ends. Looked up from germline, CDR1 is MNHEY and CDR2 is SVGAGI. CDR3 coding DNA: TGTGCCAGCGGTAGTAGCGGTGCCTACGAGCAGTACTTC. This translates into CASGSSGAYEQYF.

The rearrangement joins TRBV19 to TRBJ1-2, with a weak D call TRBD1 (6 bases). V was shortened by 5 bases and J by 4 bases, with 17 bases between the two germline ends. CDR3 length: 15 amino acids. Germline V gene data show CDR1 as LNHDA and CDR2 as SQIVND (reference sequence). CDR3 sequence: CASSSPRDNGYGYTF. CDR3 sequence (DNA): TGTGCCAGTAGTTCCCCCCGGGACAATGGCTATGGCTACACCTTC.

This clone was counted a few times. The V gene is TRBV7-3, the J gene TRBJ1-1; D might be TRBD1 (6 bases). This CDR3 has 13 amino acids. V lost 5 bases to trimming and J lost 3 bases, with 10 bases between them. The germline V gene encodes CDR1 SGHTA and CDR2 FQGTGA. CDR3 sequence reads: CASSDGQYTEAFF. DNA of the CDR3: TGTGCCAGCAGCGATGGACAGTACACTGAAGCTTTCTTT.

V is TRBV15 and J is TRBJ1-1; D possibly corresponds to TRBD1 (5 bases). The CDR3 covers 14 residues. CDR1 is LNHNV and CDR2 is YYDKDF in the germline V gene (reference sequence). V was clipped by 1 base and J by 7 bases, with 13 bases between them. The CDR3 nucleotides are TGTGCCACCAGCAGAGGACAAGGGGTGGATGAAGCTTTCTTT. Residues: CATSRGQGVDEAFF. Filled out from reference TRBV15 and TRBJ1-1, the complete variable domain reads DAMVIQNPRYQVTQFGKPVTLSCSQTLNHNVMYWYQQKSSQAPKLLFHYYDKDFNNEADTPDNFQSRRPNTSFCFLDIRSPGLGDTAMYLCATSRGQGVDEAFFGQGTRLTVV.

The chain uses TRBV19 and TRBJ2-3; D might be TRBD1 (5 bases). V shed 0 bases and J shed 3 bases, with 10 bases lying between them. The CDR3 is 15 residues long. Germline CDR1 and CDR2: LNHDA and SQIVND (reference sequence). The CDR3 is CASSIDTGWTDTQYF. CDR3 in DNA: TGTGCCAGTAGTATAGATACAGGTTGGACAGATACGCAGTATTTT.

The chain links TRBV7-2 to TRBJ2-5, with TRBD2 identical over 13 bases. V lost 4 bases to trimming and J lost 7 bases; unmatched junction nucleotides: 6. Per the germline V gene, CDR1 is SGHTA and CDR2 is FQGNSA. CDR3 size: 15 residues. The CDR3 is CASSSLAGGPGTQYF. CDR3 in DNA: TGTGCCAGCAGCTCACTAGCGGGGGGGCCCGGGACCCAGTACTTC.

The CDR3 nucleotides are TGTGCCAGCAGCAAAGGGGCTTTCTACACTGAAGCTTTCTTT. Protein product: CASSKGAFYTEAFF. The V and J genes are TRBV21-1 and TRBJ1-1; the D call TRBD1 from the table was never checked on the DNA. TRBV21-1 is listed as a pseudogene. The CDR3 is 14 residues long.

In DNA, the CDR3 is TGTGCCAGCAGGGGCGGGGGGGCCAGTGAGCAGTTCTTC. Amino acids: CASRGGGASEQFF. The V call is TRBV2, the J call TRBJ2-1; TRBD2 agrees at 9 bases. CDR3 length equals 13 residues. V gave up 6 bases and J gave up 9 bases; unmatched junction bases: 6. CDR1 and CDR2 from the germline V gene are SNHLY and FYNNEI.

The chain combines TRBV10-3 with TRBJ1-5; 7 bases fit TRBD1. CDR1 and CDR2 (germline): ENHRY, SYGVKD. The CDR3 loop spans 14 amino acids. J gave up 4 bases and V 6 bases, and 6 bases lay outside the gene matches. The CDR3 here is CAISADRANQPQHF. Here the CDR3 DNA reads TGTGCCATCAGCGCAGACAGGGCGAATCAGCCCCAGCATTTT.

The chain's CDR3 is CASSYRRTSGGGNNEQFF. CDR3 bases: TGTGCCAGCAGTTACCGTAGGACTAGCGGGGGGGGAAACAATGAGCAGTTCTTC. The chain employs TRBV6-2 or TRBV6-3 and TRBJ2-1; 15 bases align to TRBD2. The V gene's germline CDR1 is MNHEY and CDR2 SVGEGT. The V gene end was trimmed by 2 bases and the J gene end by 5 bases; junction bases not matched to a gene: 7. There are 18 residues in the CDR3.

This clone was picked up one time. The genes are TRBV5-1 and TRBJ2-5; D possibly corresponds to TRBD1 (5 bases). CDR3 length: 16 residues. Trimming removed 1 base at V and 5 bases at J, with 18 bases between. Germline V gene sequence: CDR1 SGHRS, CDR2 YFSETQ. The chain's CDR3 is CASSLQLGPPEETQYF. In DNA, the CDR3 is TGCGCCAGCAGCTTGCAATTGGGGCCTCCAGAGGAGACCCAGTACTTC. The full variable domain, with the rest looked up from reference TRBV5-1 and TRBJ2-5, is KAGVTQTPRYLIKTRGQQVTLSCSPISGHRSVSWYQQTPGQGLQFLFEYFSETQRNKGNFPGRFSGRQFSNSRSEMNVSTLELGDSALYLCASSLQLGPPEETQYFGPGTRLLVL.